A selection of T cell receptor beta chains follows, all from one sample in a study of PD-1 blockade in classical Hodgkin lymphoma. TCRdb's copy holds only in-frame clones and misses some; the assay was immunoSEQ multiplex PCR. The data contain 27,000 or so clones, 70% to 80% of them singletons. The source was CD4+ T cells from blood, collected at baseline. These receptors came from a human donor with classical Hodgkin lymphoma. Both conserved end residues are part of each CDR3. The D gene is left open where the match is weak. For some rows the clone size is stated as once, few or many, or as a class when expanded; others skip it.

d_call j_call v_call clone_size cdr3_nt cdr3_aa
TRBD1 TRBJ1-2 TRBV12-5 - TGTGCTAGCGAGCGGACAGGGCGTCCAGGCTACACCTTC CASERTGRPGYTF
- TRBJ1-2 TRBV2 - TGTGCCAGCAGTGAAAGACAGCAAGGAGGCTACACCTTC CASSERQQGGYTF
- TRBJ1-6 TRBV27 - TGTGCCACCTCCAGGGGAAGGGATAATTCACCCCTCCACTTT CATSRGRDNSPLHF
TRBD2 TRBJ2-3 TRBV5-1 - TGCGCCAGCAGCTTGGTACTAGCGGGAGGGACAGATACGCAGTATTTT CASSLVLAGGTDTQYF
- TRBJ2-5 TRBV7-2 - TGTGCCAGCAGCTTAGAGTTGGGGGGCTGGGAGACCCAGTACTTC CASSLELGGWETQYF
- TRBJ2-5 TRBV11-3 - TGTGCCAGCAGCCCCGGGCGGACCGTGTACCCCCAAGAGACCCAGTACTTC CASSPGRTVYPQETQYF
- TRBJ1-2 TRBV6-1 few TGTGCCAGCAGTGTCGTGGACACTCTGCTTTATGGCTACACCTTC CASSVVDTLLYGYTF
TRBD1 TRBJ1-3 TRBV30 - TGTGCCTGGAATCCGGACAGGGGGCTAATTGGAAACACCATATATTTT CAWNPDRGLIGNTIYF
TRBD2 TRBJ2-3 TRBV6-1 once TGTGCCAGCAGTGAGCGGGGGTTACTAATCACAGATACGCAGTATTTT CASSERGLLITDTQYF
TRBD2 TRBJ2-5 TRBV6-5 - TGTGCCAGCAGCGGGACTAGCGGGGGTTGGGAGACCCAGTACTTC CASSGTSGGWETQYF
TRBD1 TRBJ2-7 TRBV7-9 - TGTGCCAGCAGCCCCCGGGACAGGGATTGGTACGAGCAGTACTTC CASSPRDRDWYEQYF
TRBD2 TRBJ2-1 TRBV30 - TGTGCCTGGAGTAAAGGGGCGGGGGGGCCAGTAGATGAGCAGTTCTTC CAWSKGAGGPVDEQFF
TRBD1 TRBJ2-1 TRBV15 medium-sized TGTGCCACCAGCAGAGGACAGGGCTACAATGAGCAGTTCTTC CATSRGQGYNEQFF
TRBD2 TRBJ2-3 TRBV5-6 - TGTGCCAGCAGCTTGATGGCTAGCGGGGGCACAGATACGCAGTATTTT CASSLMASGGTDTQYF